This T cell receptor (beta chain) derives from a study of T cells in Graves' hyperthyroidism and ophthalmopathy. Broader study findings: For ophthalmopathy, model prediction preceded onset by a median about six months. A model built on 13 V-J features separated ophthalmopathy from stable hyperthyroidism.

RNA transcripts provided the source from which TCR beta CDR3 regions were amplified. TCR CDR3 regions were first amplified by RT-PCR with HTBI primers. TCRdb re-called the multiplex PCR reads through MiXCR, storing one row per CDR3 protein. This table has around 700,000 distinct CDR3 sequences, over 15% appearing once. The CDR3 is made up of 12 amino acids. The germline V and J ends were trimmed by 1 base and 1 base, with 4 bases remaining between them. Germline CDR1 DFQATT, CDR2 SNEGSKA (reference sequence). On this clonotype: Its antigen is not identified.

A sample of blood taken at first hyperthyroidism diagnosis preceded any ophthalmopathy symptoms. PBMCs were obtained from 10 ml fresh peripheral blood. This chain links TRBV20-1 with TRBJ1-1; no clear D gene. This sequence originates from a woman in her forties or fifties with Graves' hyperthyroidism that later progressed to Graves' ophthalmopathy. The sample comprised blood. Here the CDR3 reads CSARVKNTEAFF. Written as DNA, the CDR3 is TGCAGTGCTAGAGTCAAGAACACTGAAGCTTTCTTT.